This paragraph reports one TCR beta chain. This clonotype was seen many times. It lacks a known antigen. Per-nucleotide qualities are absent, and no much larger clonotype sits a single base away. This sample is part of a study of T-cell reconstitution after alpha-beta-depleted transplantation in children (dated by TCRdb to 2016 to 2017). For the wider study: Using TCR repertoire profiling, the study quantitatively followed how T-cell immune reconstitution unfolded in children after TCRalphabeta/CD19-depleted allogeneic hematopoietic cell transplantation.

Library method: PCR. Sequencing was performed on an Illumina HiSeq 2500. To normalize quantification of the TCRbeta repertoire, the TCR libraries were built with molecular barcoding that relied on unique molecular identifiers. The raw public reads went through TCRdb reprocessing: fastp at Q25, MiXCR clone calling, in-frame beta chains kept. Identical CDR3 proteins give one entry, which carries the most common genes and DNA. The sample yields more than 150,000 distinct CDR3 sequences; roughly 15% were counted once. Clones ranked in the top ten supply approximately 13% of the sample. From the germline V gene (reference sequence), CDR1 is LGHDT and CDR2 is YNNKEL. V trim: 5 bases; J trim: 1 base; unmatched bases: 22. The CDR3 contains 20 residues, cysteine and phenylalanine counted. Only CDR3 DNA remains: 60 bases, in frame from the first base.

The specimen comprised PBMCs from the stem cell graft donor, sampled from the stem cell graft. The chain is made from TRBV3-1 and TRBJ1-1, and 7 bases in between align with TRBD1. The TCR comes from a human donor who donated a stem cell graft to a child with acute lymphoblastic leukemia. The encoded CDR3 is CASSENLRGGQFLPNTEAFF. The DNA sequence is as follows: TGTGCCAGCAGCGAAAACCTCCGTGGGGGACAGTTCCTCCCGAACACTGAAGCTTTCTTT.